The 32 T cell receptor beta chains reported below all come from one sample, sequenced in a study of T cell changes during pregnancy in multiple sclerosis. TCRdb keeps only in-frame clones here, not all; method: immunoSEQ multiplex PCR. In the table there are approximately 85,000 clones, approximately 90% of which are singletons. The material sequenced was peripheral blood, taken in the first trimester of pregnancy. All receptors derive from a female donor with multiple sclerosis, enrolled in a pregnancy study.

The genes are TRBV11-2 and TRBJ2-7; TRBD1 matches at 11 bases. Germline V lookup: CDR1 SGHAT, CDR2 FQNNGV. This CDR3 is built from 15 residues. J lost 5 bases, V lost 0 bases, and 3 bases had no gene match. The CDR3, as DNA: TGTGCCAGCAGCTTAGAGCCGGGACAGGGGGACGAGCAGTACTTC. It is translated as CASSLEPGQGDEQYF.

This chain connects TRBV19 to TRBJ2-1, with D possibly being TRBD2 (5 bases). Germline lookup yields CDR1 LNHDA and CDR2 SQIVND (reference sequence). Trimming took 2 bases from V and 6 from J, leaving 11 bases between them. This CDR3 spans 14 amino acids. The CDR3 region has the DNA TGTGCCAGTAGTATAAACGAGGGCCTCAATGAGCAGTTCTTC. Residues: CASSINEGLNEQFF.

The chain combines TRBV4-3 with TRBJ1-3, with D unclear. The V and J ends lost 0 bases and 1 base respectively, with 10 bases between them. Per germline, CDR1 LGHNA and CDR2 YSLEER. The CDR3 sequence is 16 residues long. The CDR3 nucleotides read TGCGCCAGCAGCCAAGATCTCGGGGTTTCTGGAAACACCATATATTTT. Its translation: CASSQDLGVSGNTIYF.

This clone has more than one count but fewer than ten. This rearrangement joins TRBV15 to TRBJ1-1; perhaps TRBD1 as D (5 bases). CDR3 length: 12 residues. Trimming left V 5 bases short and J 8 bases short, with 12 bases between. Germline CDR1 is LNHNV and CDR2 is YYDKDF (reference sequence). CDR3 loop: CATSWSGVEAFF. As DNA, the CDR3 is TGTGCCACCAGCTGGTCGGGGGTGGAAGCTTTCTTT.

The chain combines TRBV28 with TRBJ2-7; 9 bases map to TRBD2. The CDR3 totals 14 residues. In germline, CDR1 is MDHEN, CDR2 SYDVKM. V was clipped by 6 bases and J by 4 bases; unmatched bases: 7. Written as DNA, the CDR3 is TGTGCCAGCAGACGGACGGGACTAGCTTACGAGCAGTACTTC. Its protein product is CASRRTGLAYEQYF.

The chain recombines TRBV7-2 with TRBJ1-2, with TRBD1 as a possible D gene (6 bases). Germline values: CDR1 SGHTA, CDR2 FQGNSA. V gave up 3 bases and J gave up 4 bases, with 9 bases separating them. The CDR3 covers 13 residues. The CDR3 region is CASSFGGTYGYTF. CDR3 sequence (DNA): TGTGCCAGCAGCTTTGGGGGCACCTATGGCTACACCTTC.

The J gene is TRBJ1-4, the V gene TRBV7-6; no clear D gene. V lost 5 bases to trimming and J lost 5 bases, with 3 bases between them. Germline CDR1 SGHVS, CDR2 FNYEAQ. This CDR3 comprises 11 residues. The CDR3 sequence is CASSGNEKLFF. The CDR3 region has the DNA TGTGCCAGCAGCGGCAATGAAAAACTGTTTTTT.

This chain joins TRBV7-9 and TRBJ2-3, with a weak D call TRBD1 (6 bases). This CDR3 region has 15 residues. Germline-derived CDR1 and CDR2 are SEHNR and FQNEAQ (reference sequence). V lost 1 base and J lost 4, with 12 bases in between. The CDR3 DNA reads TGTGCCAGCAGCTTAGTAACAGGGCTATCAGATACGCAGTATTTT. This translates into CASSLVTGLSDTQYF.

The CDR3, as DNA: TGCGCCAGCAGCTGGGGGGACGAAGCTTTCTTT. Translated, it gives CASSWGDEAFF. This chain links TRBV5-1 with TRBJ1-1, with a weak D call TRBD1 (5 bases). From germline, CDR1 is SGHRS and CDR2 YFSETQ. The CDR3 has 11 residues. V lost 3 bases, J lost 8 bases, and 8 bases lay in between.

This clone was seen only a few times. This chain uses TRBV19 with TRBJ1-2; 9 nucleotides match TRBD1. The V gene's germline CDR1 is LNHDA and CDR2 SQIVND (reference sequence). CDR3 length: 15 residues. V lost 6 bases, J lost 0 bases, and 5 bases stayed unmatched. CDR3 nucleotide sequence: TGTGCCAGTAGCCCGGACAGGGGAACTAACTATGGCTACACCTTC. Its protein is CASSPDRGTNYGYTF.

This clone was observed a single time. The V and J genes are TRBV2 and TRBJ2-1, with 7 bases fitting TRBD1. The germline gives CDR1 SNHLY, CDR2 FYNNEI. This CDR3 spans 14 amino acids. The J segment lost 4 bases and the V segment lost 7 bases, leaving 7 bases of the junction unmatched. CDR3 in amino acids: CASIAQGIYNEQFF. As DNA, the CDR3 is TGTGCCAGCATAGCACAGGGGATTTACAATGAGCAGTTCTTC.

This clone was counted only a few times. The V gene is TRBV29-1, the J gene TRBJ1-1; TRBD1 is a possible D gene (5 bases). With 3 bases removed from V and 0 bases from J, the gap between germline ends came to 11 bases. The CDR3 totals 14 residues. The V gene's germline CDR1 is SQVTM and CDR2 ANQGSEA. CDR3 loop: CSVDGGIMNTEAFF. CDR3 sequence (DNA): TGCAGCGTTGACGGGGGAATCATGAACACTGAAGCTTTCTTT.

This chain links TRBV30 with TRBJ1-2, with 7 nucleotides matching TRBD1. V lost 7 bases to trimming and J lost 6 bases; unmatched junction nucleotides: 11. Per germline, CDR1 GTSNPN and CDR2 SVGIG (reference sequence). The length of the CDR3 is 13 residues. The CDR3 reads CASHPGQEHGYTF. The CDR3 region has the DNA TGTGCCTCACACCCCGGACAGGAACATGGCTACACCTTC.

The rearrangement joins TRBV5-1 to TRBJ2-2; the match to TRBD2 covers 13 bases. The CDR3 runs 16 residues. The V gene's germline CDR1 is SGHRS and CDR2 YFSETQ. With 3 bases clipped from V and 10 bases from J, the junction kept 9 bases outside the gene matches. CDR3: CASSYARTSGGEELFF. CDR3 nucleotide sequence: TGCGCCAGCAGCTACGCCCGGACTAGCGGGGGAGAGGAGCTGTTTTTT.

V and J are TRBV19 and TRBJ2-4, with D maybe TRBD2 (6 bases). Germline V CDR1 and CDR2: LNHDA, SQIVND (reference sequence). CDR3 length: 13 residues. The V and J ends lost 7 bases and 2 bases respectively, with 9 bases between them. The CDR3 loop reads CASNSGPKNIQYF. The DNA for the CDR3 is TGTGCCAGTAATAGCGGACCCAAAAACATTCAGTACTTC.

The chain combines TRBV6-1 with TRBJ1-4; 8 bases fit TRBD1. The CDR3 consists of 15 residues. In germline, CDR1 is MNHNS, CDR2 SASEGT. Unmatched junction bases numbered 11, after V lost 6 bases and J lost 8 bases. This CDR3 reads CASSDGTGRPEKLFF. CDR3 nucleotides: TGTGCCAGCAGCGATGGGACAGGAAGACCAGAAAAACTGTTTTTT.

The rearrangement uses TRBV27 and TRBJ2-1; the D gene is possibly TRBD1 (6 bases). The CDR3 loop spans 18 amino acids. V was pared by 4 bases and J by 8 bases, with 27 bases between. Germline CDR1 is MNHEY and CDR2 is SMNVEV (reference sequence). This CDR3 is CASSSSPLGAKGTHEQFF. The CDR3 coding sequence is TGTGCCAGCAGTTCCAGCCCCTTGGGGGCAAAGGGGACACATGAGCAGTTCTTC.

The V call is TRBV6-5, the J call TRBJ1-6; TRBD1 matches at 7 bases. The junction had 1 base not matched to a gene; V was cut back by 2 bases and J by 3 bases. The germline V gene encodes CDR1 MNHEY and CDR2 SVGAGI. This CDR3 is 15 amino acids long. In nucleotides, the CDR3 is TGTGCCAGCAGTTACACAGGGGACTATAATTCACCCCTCCACTTT. Protein product: CASSYTGDYNSPLHF.

The chain uses TRBV19 and TRBJ2-7, with 10 bases lining up with TRBD1. Germline assignment: CDR1 LNHDA and CDR2 SQIVND (reference sequence). Trimming took 9 bases from V and 3 from J; bases not matched to a gene: 2. The CDR3 contains 12 residues. The CDR3 spells CASRDRGYEQYF. The CDR3 bases are TGTGCCAGCCGGGACAGGGGCTACGAGCAGTACTTC.

The chain recombines TRBV5-4 with TRBJ2-7; a weak D match, TRBD2 (5 bases). The CDR3 is 15 amino acids. Germline CDR1 reads SGHNT; CDR2 reads YYREEE (reference sequence). The V end was cut by 0 bases, the J end by 3 bases, with 13 bases between. This CDR3 is CASSLGGSDRYEQYF. The DNA of the CDR3 is TGTGCCAGCAGCTTGGGAGGGTCGGATCGCTACGAGCAGTACTTC.

V is TRBV19 and J is TRBJ2-3; 15 bases match TRBD2. CDR3 length: 15 residues. The V and J ends lost 4 bases and 5 bases, in that order; junction bases with no gene match: 1. CDR1 is LNHDA and CDR2 is SQIVND in the germline V gene (reference sequence). CDR3 nucleotides: TGTGCCAGTAGTACGGGACTAGCGGGGGGAGATACGCAGTATTTT. As protein: CASSTGLAGGDTQYF.

The chain joins TRBV25-1 to TRBJ1-1; weak D call: TRBD1 (5 bases). Trimming pared 1 base from V and 0 bases from J, leaving 9 bases between. The germline gives CDR1 MGHDK, CDR2 SYGVNS. CDR3 length equals 15 residues. Here the CDR3 DNA reads TGTGCCAGCAGTGAATCCAGGGCGATGAACACTGAAGCTTTCTTT. This sequence encodes CASSESRAMNTEAFF.

This chain uses TRBV28 with TRBJ2-7, with D possibly matching TRBD2 (6 bases). The V gene lost 5 bases and the J gene lost 2 bases, with 16 bases spanning the gap. The CDR3 consists of 15 residues. From germline, CDR1 is MDHEN and CDR2 SYDVKM. DNA of the CDR3: TGTGCCAGCAGTCCCCCCCGGGAGCGAACCTACGAGCAGTACTTC. Translation: CASSPPRERTYEQYF.

This clone was detected once. V and J are TRBV7-2 and TRBJ2-1, with D tentatively TRBD1 (6 bases). This CDR3 is built from 15 residues. CDR1 and CDR2 (germline): SGHTA, FQGNSA. V gave up 1 base and J gave up 6 bases, with 13 bases separating them. The CDR3 sequence is CASSLGTGRLNEQFF. CDR3 sequence (DNA): TGTGCCAGCAGCTTAGGAACAGGGCGTCTCAATGAGCAGTTCTTC.

The chain links TRBV4-1 to TRBJ1-5; 12 bases fit TRBD1. V lost 4 bases and J lost 9; bases outside the gene matches: 10. The CDR3 loop spans 16 amino acids. In germline, CDR1 is MGHRA, CDR2 YSYEKL. This CDR3 reads CASSLGQGATIGPQHF. The DNA of the CDR3 is TGCGCCAGCAGCCTGGGACAGGGGGCGACAATTGGGCCCCAGCATTTT.

The rearrangement joins TRBV21-1 to TRBJ2-3; the D call TRBD2 from the table was never checked on the DNA. TRBV21-1 has pseudogene status. The CDR3 is made up of 17 amino acids. Here the CDR3 reads CASNLAGGRKSTDTQYF. As DNA, the CDR3 is TGTGCCAGCAACCTAGCGGGGGGAAGAAAAAGCACAGATACGCAGTATTTT.

This clone was found many times. V gene TRBV28 combines with J gene TRBJ2-6; TRBD1 agrees at 7 bases. CDR1 MDHEN and CDR2 SYDVKM come from the germline V gene. The CDR3 length is 16 residues. V was clipped by 6 bases and J by 0 bases; unmatched bases: 5. The DNA of the CDR3 is TGTGCCAGCAGAAGACAGGGAAGCTCTGGGGCCAACGTCCTGACTTTC. Translated, it gives CASRRQGSSGANVLTF.

The chain recombines TRBV2 with TRBJ2-7; TRBD2 matches at 13 bases. With 2 bases clipped from V and 4 bases from J, the junction kept 2 bases outside the gene matches. Germline V gene lookup returns CDR1 SNHLY and CDR2 FYNNEI. The CDR3 extends over 15 amino acids. The CDR3 sequence: CASSETSGGAYEQYF. The CDR3 DNA reads TGTGCCAGCAGTGAAACTAGCGGGGGGGCTTACGAGCAGTACTTC.

The genes are TRBV4-1 and TRBJ2-1; unclear D gene. This CDR3 is built from 15 residues. Germline V lookup: CDR1 MGHRA, CDR2 YSYEKL. The V end lost 0 bases, the J end lost 6 bases, and 12 bases lay between the germline ends. DNA of the CDR3: TGCGCCAGCAGCCAAGATCTAAATGGCGGCAATGAGCAGTTCTTC. This translates into CASSQDLNGGNEQFF.

The count of this clone is one. CDR3 protein: CASTDRRYSYEQYF. The CDR3 DNA follows: TGTGCCAGCACGGACAGGAGATACTCCTACGAGCAGTACTTC. V is TRBV28 and J is TRBJ2-7; 7 nucleotides align to TRBD1. Germline CDR1 is MDHEN and CDR2 is SYDVKM. The CDR3 covers 14 residues. With 7 bases clipped from V and 0 bases from J, the junction kept 6 bases outside the gene matches.

This clone is a singleton in its sample. The chain couples TRBV21-1 to TRBJ2-1; the tabulated D call, TRBD1, remains unverified against the DNA. TRBV21-1 is termed a pseudogene. This CDR3 contains 15 residues. This chain's CDR3 is CASSKFRTGPNEQFF. CDR3 DNA: TGTGCCAGCAGCAAATTCAGGACAGGGCCCAATGAGCAGTTCTTC.

The V gene is TRBV7-8, the J gene TRBJ2-7, with 10 bases identical to TRBD1. The length of the CDR3 is 15 residues. Germline V CDR1 and CDR2: SGHVS, FQNEAQ. J lost 3 bases, V lost 3 bases, and 5 bases had no gene match. CDR3 loop: CASSFLGQGDYEQYF. In nucleotides, the CDR3 is TGTGCCAGCAGCTTTCTAGGACAGGGGGACTACGAGCAGTACTTC.